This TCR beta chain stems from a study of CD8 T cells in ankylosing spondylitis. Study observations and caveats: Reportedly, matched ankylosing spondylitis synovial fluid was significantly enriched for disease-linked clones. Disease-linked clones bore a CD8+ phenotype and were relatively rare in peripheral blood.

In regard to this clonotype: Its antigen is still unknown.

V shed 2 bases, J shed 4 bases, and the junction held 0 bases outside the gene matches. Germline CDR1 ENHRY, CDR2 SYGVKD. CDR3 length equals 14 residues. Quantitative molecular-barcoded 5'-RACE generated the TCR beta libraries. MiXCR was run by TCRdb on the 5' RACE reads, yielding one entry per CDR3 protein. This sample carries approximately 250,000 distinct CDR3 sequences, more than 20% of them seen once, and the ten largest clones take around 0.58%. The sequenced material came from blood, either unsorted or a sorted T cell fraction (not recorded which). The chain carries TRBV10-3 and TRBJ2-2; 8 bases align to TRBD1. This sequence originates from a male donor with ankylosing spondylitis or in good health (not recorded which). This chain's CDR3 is CAISEGTGTGELFF. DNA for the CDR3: TGTGCCATCAGTGAGGGGACAGGCACCGGGGAGCTGTTTTTT.